These 14 T cell receptor beta chains were sequenced from one sample in a study of graft-versus-host responses after intestinal transplantation. Method: immunoSEQ multiplex PCR; TCRdb's copy keeps in-frame clones and lacks some. The sample records approximately 6,400 clones, around a fifth being singletons. Sequences were derived from alloreactive CD4+ T cells from a mixed lymphocyte reaction culture, sampled before transplantation. Regarding subset: CFSE-low proliferating T cells sorted from roughly six-day pre-transplant mixed lymphocyte reaction (GvH or HvG direction). These receptors all stem from a human patient who was an organ donor for intestinal transplantation.

This clone is classed as large (0.1 to 1%). J is TRBJ2-7 and V is TRBV4-3; D perhaps matches TRBD2 (6 bases). V lost 3 bases to trimming and J lost 2 bases, with 14 bases between them. Germline V gene sequence: CDR1 LGHNA, CDR2 YSLEER. The length of the CDR3 is 15 residues. The CDR3 DNA is TGCGCCAGCAGCCACGCGGGACGTCCTCCCTACGAGCAGTACTTC. Its protein product is CASSHAGRPPYEQYF.

This clone came up a few times. The CDR3 is CASSGRRNTEAFF. CDR3 coding DNA: TGTGCCAGCAGTGGACGGAGGAACACTGAAGCTTTCTTT. The V and J genes are TRBV2 and TRBJ1-1; the D is unclear. V lost 4 bases and J 1 base, leaving 7 bases between the germline ends. The CDR3 loop spans 13 amino acids. Germline V gene data show CDR1 as SNHLY and CDR2 as FYNNEI.

By proportion, this clone is medium-sized (0.01 to 0.1%). The chain employs TRBV27 and TRBJ1-2; D not certain. CDR1 MNHEY and CDR2 SMNVEV come from the germline V gene (reference sequence). There are 14 residues in the CDR3. The V end lost 5 bases, the J end lost 4 bases, and 14 bases lay between the germline ends. The CDR3 nucleotides read TGTGCCAGCAGTGTCCACGGCAGGAGCTATGGCTACACCTTC. Protein: CASSVHGRSYGYTF.

The chain joins TRBV6-6 to TRBJ2-7; D not certain. The CDR3 sequence is 16 residues long. Trimming took 2 bases from V and 4 from J, leaving 18 bases between them. Germline-derived CDR1 and CDR2 are MNHNY and SVGAGI (reference sequence). The DNA of the CDR3 is TGTGCCAGCAGTTACCCGAACTACCTAGTCCAATACGAGCAGTACTTC. Translation: CASSYPNYLVQYEQYF.

In this sample, this clone turned up a few times. A read error may account for a junction end that differs from germline. The sample carries other DNA sequences with the same CDR3. V is TRBV7-6 and J is TRBJ1-5; D unclear. Germline loops: CDR1 SGHVS, CDR2 FNYEAQ. The CDR3 spans 13 residues. The CDR3 loop is CASSLEVVQPQHF. The CDR3 DNA reads TGTGCTAGCAGCTTAGAGGTTGTTCAGCCCCAGCATTTT.

This clone was counted a few times. The junction differs from germline at one of its ends, possibly a read error. This chain links TRBV5-3 with TRBJ1-2; TRBD1 might be the D (5 bases). TRBV5-3 is designated an ORF whose function remains uncertain. The length of the CDR3 is 13 residues. CDR3 residues: CASSLAGNYGYTF. CDR3 DNA sequence: TGTGCCAGCAGCTTGGCAGGGAACTATGGCTACACCTTC.

There are a few counts of this clone. This chain joins TRBV7-2 and TRBJ2-5; 10 bases are shared with TRBD1. This CDR3 contains 15 residues. After removal of 5 bases from V and 7 bases from J, the junction contained 10 bases not matched to a gene. Germline assignment: CDR1 SGHTA and CDR2 FQGNSA. CDR3 residues: CASSPERRTGGTQYF. CDR3 in DNA: TGTGCCAGCAGCCCCGAGAGGAGGACAGGGGGGACCCAGTACTTC.

This clone is deemed medium-sized. The chain carries TRBV5-1 and TRBJ2-2; no clear D. The CDR3 runs to 13 residues. V dropped 1 base and J dropped 8 bases, with 9 bases sitting between them. Germline V gene lookup returns CDR1 SGHRS and CDR2 YFSETQ. The CDR3 here is CASSLLALGELFF. In nucleotides, the CDR3 is TGCGCCAGCAGCTTGTTAGCCTTGGGGGAGCTGTTTTTT.

This clone was seen just once. The chain links TRBV5-1 to TRBJ2-3; 7 bases are shared with TRBD2. There are 15 residues in the CDR3. V gave up 2 bases and J gave up 1 base; unmatched junction bases: 4. Germline assignment: CDR1 SGHRS and CDR2 YFSETQ. In DNA form, the CDR3 reads TGCGCCAGCAGCTTCGCCCTAGCGGGCACAGATACGCAGTATTTT. Translated, it gives CASSFALAGTDTQYF.

This clone was counted only a few times. The CDR3 sequence is CASSSQYGYTF. Here the CDR3 DNA reads TGTGCCAGCAGCTCCCAGTATGGCTACACCTTC. The chain recombines TRBV5-5 with TRBJ1-2; no definite D call. Trimming shortened V by 3 bases and J by 5 bases, and 5 bases separated the two germline ends. The CDR3 has 11 residues. Germline V gene sequence: CDR1 SGHKS, CDR2 YYEKEE (reference sequence). Based on the CDR3 plus reference TRBV5-5 and TRBJ1-2, the full variable domain is DAGVTQSPTHLIKTRGQQVTLRCSPISGHKSVSWYQQVLGQGPQFIFQYYEKEERGRGNFPDRFSARQFPNYSSELNVNALLLGDSALYLCASSSQYGYTFGSGTRLTVV.

This clone was found a few times. V is TRBV6-6 and J is TRBJ1-2; D ambiguous. V was shortened by 7 bases and J by 5 bases, with 17 bases between the two germline ends. This CDR3 is built from 14 residues. CDR1 is MNHNY and CDR2 is SVGAGI in the germline V gene (reference sequence). The CDR3 loop is CASTKAPGAYGYTF. The CDR3 bases are TGTGCCAGCACCAAGGCTCCAGGAGCATATGGCTACACCTTC.

The rearrangement joins TRBV6-5 to TRBJ1-4; possible D gene TRBD1, 6 bases. The V and J ends lost 6 bases and 4 bases respectively, with 6 bases between them. Germline values: CDR1 MNHEY, CDR2 SVGAGI. This CDR3 region has 12 residues. The CDR3 DNA sequence: TGTGCCAGCAGACAGGGTAATGAAAAACTGTTTTTT. Translation: CASRQGNEKLFF.

In its sample, this clone is medium-sized. The rearrangement joins TRBV5-6 to TRBJ2-7; D remains unclear. Trimming shortened V by 0 bases and J by 0 bases, and 7 bases separated the two germline ends. Germline CDR1 reads SGHDT; CDR2 reads YYEEEE. The CDR3 spans 14 residues. The CDR3 region has the DNA TGTGCCAGCAGCTTGGGTATTCGCTCCTACGAGCAGTACTTC. Protein: CASSLGIRSYEQYF.

The chain is built from TRBV6-6 and TRBJ2-3; D unresolved. The V gene lost 4 bases and the J gene lost 0 bases, with 8 bases spanning the gap. The CDR3 has 14 residues. Germline V gives CDR1 MNHNY, CDR2 SVGAGI (reference sequence). CDR3 DNA sequence: TGTGCCAGCAGTTTAGGCCCTAGCACAGATACGCAGTATTTT. Amino acids: CASSLGPSTDTQYF.